This T cell receptor beta chain was identified during a study of naive and memory T cell subsets. Findings of the study overall: Expression changes during T cell differentiation may affect RNA-based TCR counts. In naive cells, over 90% of TCR sequences were seen only once.

An equimolar mix of two oligonucleotides served as the beta constant-region primer for TRBC1 and TRBC2. The ligated cDNA underwent four PCR rounds using SP2 and nested alpha and beta constant-region primers. An oligonucleotide with the SP2 primer and a 12-nucleotide UMI was ligated to the cDNA 3' end. In TCRdb, the UMI-ligation and nested PCR reads were re-called with MiXCR into one record per CDR3 protein. This table holds 95,000 to 150,000 distinct CDR3 sequences, 35% to 40% found once. This clonotype was recorded a few times. Antigen: not known. Cells stained for CD3, CD4, CD8, CD45RA, CD27 and viability were sorted into four CD45RA/CD27 subsets. Germline V CDR1 and CDR2: LNHDA, SQIVND (reference sequence). The CDR3 runs to 12 residues. V lost 4 bases, J lost 9 bases, and 2 bases stayed unmatched.

Sequenced: central memory CD4+ T cells from blood. This TCR was sampled from a human donor in good health. The rearrangement uses TRBV19 and TRBJ2-1, with 8 nucleotides matching TRBD1. The CDR3 DNA sequence: TGTGCCAGTAGTAGGACAGGGATTGAGCAGTTCTTC. Translation: CASSRTGIEQFF.